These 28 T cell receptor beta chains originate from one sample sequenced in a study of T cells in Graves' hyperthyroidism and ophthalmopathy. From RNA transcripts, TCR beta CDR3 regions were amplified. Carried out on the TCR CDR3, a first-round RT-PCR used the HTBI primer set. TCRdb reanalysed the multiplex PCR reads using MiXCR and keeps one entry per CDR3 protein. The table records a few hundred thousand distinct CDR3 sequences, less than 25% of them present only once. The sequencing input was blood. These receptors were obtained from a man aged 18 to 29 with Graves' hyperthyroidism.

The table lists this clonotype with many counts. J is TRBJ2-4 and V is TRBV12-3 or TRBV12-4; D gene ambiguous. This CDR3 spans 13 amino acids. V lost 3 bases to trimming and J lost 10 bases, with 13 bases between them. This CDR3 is CASSLGGPPIQYF. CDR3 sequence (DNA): TGTGCCAGCAGTTTGGGCGGACCTCCAATTCAGTACTTC.

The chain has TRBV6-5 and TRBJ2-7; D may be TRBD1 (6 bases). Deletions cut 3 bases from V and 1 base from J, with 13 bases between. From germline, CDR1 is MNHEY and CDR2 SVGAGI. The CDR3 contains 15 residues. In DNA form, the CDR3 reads TGTGCCAGCAGTTATAAGGACAGAGGATCCTACGAGCAGTACTTC. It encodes CASSYKDRGSYEQYF.

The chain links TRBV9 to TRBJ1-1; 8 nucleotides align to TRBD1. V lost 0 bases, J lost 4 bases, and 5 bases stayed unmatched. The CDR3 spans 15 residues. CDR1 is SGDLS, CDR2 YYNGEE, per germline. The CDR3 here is CASSVGQGKFTEAFF. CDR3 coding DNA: TGTGCCAGCAGCGTAGGACAGGGGAAATTCACTGAAGCTTTCTTT. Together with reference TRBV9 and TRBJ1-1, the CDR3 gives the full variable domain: DSGVTQTPKHLITATGQRVTLRCSPRSGDLSVYWYQQSLDQGLQFLIQYYNGEERAKGNILERFSAQQFPDLHSELNLSSLELGDSALYFCASSVGQGKFTEAFFGQGTRLTVV.

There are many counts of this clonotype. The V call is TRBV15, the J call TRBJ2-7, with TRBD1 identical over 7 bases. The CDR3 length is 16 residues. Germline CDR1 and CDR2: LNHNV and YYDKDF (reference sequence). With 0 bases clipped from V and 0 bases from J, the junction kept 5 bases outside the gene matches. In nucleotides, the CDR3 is TGTGCCACCAGCAGAGATTTTTGGGACAGCTCCTACGAGCAGTACTTC. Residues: CATSRDFWDSSYEQYF.

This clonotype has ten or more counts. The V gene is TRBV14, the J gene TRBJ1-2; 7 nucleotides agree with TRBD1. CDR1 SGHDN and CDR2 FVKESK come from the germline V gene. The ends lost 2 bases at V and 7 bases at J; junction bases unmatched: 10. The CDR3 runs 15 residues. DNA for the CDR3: TGTGCCAGCAGCCAATTACAGGGGACGGGAGGTGGCTACACCTTC. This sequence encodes CASSQLQGTGGGYTF. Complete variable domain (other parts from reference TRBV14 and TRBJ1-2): EAGVTQFPSHSVIEKGQTVTLRCDPISGHDNLYWYRRVMGKEIKFLLHFVKESKQDESGMPNNRFLAERTGGTYSTLKVQPAELEDSGVYFCASSQLQGTGGGYTFGSGTRLTVV.

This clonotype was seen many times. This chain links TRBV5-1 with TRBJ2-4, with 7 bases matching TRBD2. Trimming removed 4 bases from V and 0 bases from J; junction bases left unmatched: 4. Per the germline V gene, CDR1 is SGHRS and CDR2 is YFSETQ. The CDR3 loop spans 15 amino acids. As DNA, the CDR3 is TGCGCCAGCAGCCCTGGACTAGAAGCCAAAAACATTCAGTACTTC. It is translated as CASSPGLEAKNIQYF.

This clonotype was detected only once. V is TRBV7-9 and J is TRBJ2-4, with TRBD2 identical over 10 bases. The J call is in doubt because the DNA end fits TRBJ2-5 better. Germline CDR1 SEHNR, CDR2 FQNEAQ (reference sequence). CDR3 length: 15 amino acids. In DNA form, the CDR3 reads TGTGCCAGCAGCTTGGTTGGACTAGCGGACTCGACCCAGTACTTC. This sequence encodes CASSLVGLADSTQYF.

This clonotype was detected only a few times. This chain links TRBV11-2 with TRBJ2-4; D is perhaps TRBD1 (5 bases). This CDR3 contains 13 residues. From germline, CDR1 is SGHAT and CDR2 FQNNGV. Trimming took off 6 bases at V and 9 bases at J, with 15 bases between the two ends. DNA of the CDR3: TGTGCCAGCAGTCCGAGCAGGGTACTCATTCAGTACTTC. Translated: CASSPSRVLIQYF.

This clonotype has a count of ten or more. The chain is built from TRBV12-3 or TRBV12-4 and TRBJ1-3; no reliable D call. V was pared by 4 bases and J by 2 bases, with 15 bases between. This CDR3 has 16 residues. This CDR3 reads CASSSFSGVTGNTIYF. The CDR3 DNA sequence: TGTGCCAGCAGTTCCTTCAGCGGGGTGACTGGAAACACCATATATTTT.

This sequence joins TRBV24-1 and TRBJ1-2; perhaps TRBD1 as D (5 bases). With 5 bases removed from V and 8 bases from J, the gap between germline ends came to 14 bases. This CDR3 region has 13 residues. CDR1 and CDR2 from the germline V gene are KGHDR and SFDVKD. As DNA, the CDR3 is TGTGCCACCAGTGGAAGGGGCGAAGGGGGCTACACCTTC. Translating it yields CATSGRGEGGYTF.

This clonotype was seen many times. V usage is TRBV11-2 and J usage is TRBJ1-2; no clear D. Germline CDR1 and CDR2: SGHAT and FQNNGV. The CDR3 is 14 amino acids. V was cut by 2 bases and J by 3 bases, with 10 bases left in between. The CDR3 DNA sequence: TGTGCCAGCAGCTTAAACGCGAGGGACTATGGCTACACCTTC. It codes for CASSLNARDYGYTF.

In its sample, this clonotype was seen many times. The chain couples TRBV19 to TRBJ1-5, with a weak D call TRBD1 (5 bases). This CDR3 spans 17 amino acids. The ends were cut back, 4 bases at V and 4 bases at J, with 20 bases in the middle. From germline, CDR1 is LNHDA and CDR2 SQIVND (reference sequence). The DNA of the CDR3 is TGTGCCAGTAGTAATCGGCGCGAAGGGGTATGGAATCAGCCCCAGCATTTT. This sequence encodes CASSNRREGVWNQPQHF. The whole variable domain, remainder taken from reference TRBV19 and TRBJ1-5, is DGGITQSPKYLFRKEGQNVTLSCEQNLNHDAMYWYRQDPGQGLRLIYYSQIVNDFQKGDIAEGYSVSREKKESFPLTVTSAQKNPTAFYLCASSNRREGVWNQPQHFGDGTRLSIL.

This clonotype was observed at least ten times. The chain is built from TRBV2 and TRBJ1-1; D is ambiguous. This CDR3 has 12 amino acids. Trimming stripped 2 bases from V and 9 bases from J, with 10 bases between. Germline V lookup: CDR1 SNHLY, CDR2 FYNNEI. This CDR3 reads CASSELGGKAFF. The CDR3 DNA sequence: TGTGCCAGCAGTGAACTCGGTGGGAAAGCTTTCTTT.

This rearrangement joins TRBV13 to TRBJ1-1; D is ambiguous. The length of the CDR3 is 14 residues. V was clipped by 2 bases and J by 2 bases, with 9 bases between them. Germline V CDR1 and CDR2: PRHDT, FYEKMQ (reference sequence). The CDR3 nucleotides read TGTGCCAGCAGCTTATATGAGGGAAACACTGAAGCTTTCTTT. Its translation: CASSLYEGNTEAFF.

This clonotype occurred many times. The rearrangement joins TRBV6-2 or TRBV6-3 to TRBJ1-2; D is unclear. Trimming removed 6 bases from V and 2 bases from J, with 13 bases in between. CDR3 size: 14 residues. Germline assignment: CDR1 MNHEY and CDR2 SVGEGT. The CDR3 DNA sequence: TGTGCCAGCAGCCACAGCAACCTAAACTATGGCTACACCTTC. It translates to CASSHSNLNYGYTF.

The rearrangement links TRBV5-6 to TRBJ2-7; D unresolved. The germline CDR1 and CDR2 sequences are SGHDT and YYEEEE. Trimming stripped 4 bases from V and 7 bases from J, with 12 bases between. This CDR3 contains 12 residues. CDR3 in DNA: TGTGCCAGCAGCACTTCGCTGGGGGAGCAGTACTTC. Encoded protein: CASSTSLGEQYF.

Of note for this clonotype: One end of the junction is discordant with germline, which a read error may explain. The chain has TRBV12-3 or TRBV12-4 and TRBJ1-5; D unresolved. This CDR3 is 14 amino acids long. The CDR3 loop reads CASSLGVGSQPRHF. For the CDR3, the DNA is TGTGCCAGCAGTTTAGGGGTGGGGAGTCAGCCCCGGCATTTT.

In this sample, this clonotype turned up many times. CDR3 in DNA: TGCGCCAGCAGCTGGGGGGGTGAAGACACTGAAGCTTTCTTT. It translates to CASSWGGEDTEAFF. The V gene is TRBV5-1, the J gene TRBJ1-1; TRBD1 might be the D (5 bases). The V end lost 3 bases, the J end lost 3 bases, and 12 bases lay between the germline ends. Germline-derived CDR1 and CDR2 are SGHRS and YFSETQ. The CDR3 contains 14 residues.

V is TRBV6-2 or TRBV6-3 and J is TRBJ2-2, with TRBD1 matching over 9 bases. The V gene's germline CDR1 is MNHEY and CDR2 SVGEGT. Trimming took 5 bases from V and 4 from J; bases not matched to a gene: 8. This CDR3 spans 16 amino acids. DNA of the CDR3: TGTGCCAGCAGTAGGCTCGTGGGACAGGGCACCGGGGAGCTGTTTTTT. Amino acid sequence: CASSRLVGQGTGELFF.

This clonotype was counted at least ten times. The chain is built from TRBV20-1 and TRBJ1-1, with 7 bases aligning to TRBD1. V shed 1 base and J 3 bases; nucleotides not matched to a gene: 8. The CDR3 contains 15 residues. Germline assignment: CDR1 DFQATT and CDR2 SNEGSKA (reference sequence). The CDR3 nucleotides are TGCAGTGCTAGAGGGACAGGAGTTATGTACACTGAAGCTTTCTTT. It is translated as CSARGTGVMYTEAFF.

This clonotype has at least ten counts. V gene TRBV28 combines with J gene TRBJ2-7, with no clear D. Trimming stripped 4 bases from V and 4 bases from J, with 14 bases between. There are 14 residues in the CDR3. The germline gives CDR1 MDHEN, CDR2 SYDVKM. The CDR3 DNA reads TGTGCCAGCAGTTCACCCCGGCCCAGTTACGAGCAGTACTTC. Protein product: CASSSPRPSYEQYF.

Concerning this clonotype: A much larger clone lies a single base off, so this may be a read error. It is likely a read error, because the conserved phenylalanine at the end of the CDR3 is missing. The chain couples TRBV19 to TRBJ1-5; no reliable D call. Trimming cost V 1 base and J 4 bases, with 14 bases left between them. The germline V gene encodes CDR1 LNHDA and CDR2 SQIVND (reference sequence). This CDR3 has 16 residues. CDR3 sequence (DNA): TGTGCCAGTAGTATAGGAGCGGCAGCCTCTAATCAGCCCCAGCATTAT. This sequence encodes CASSIGAAASNQPQHY.

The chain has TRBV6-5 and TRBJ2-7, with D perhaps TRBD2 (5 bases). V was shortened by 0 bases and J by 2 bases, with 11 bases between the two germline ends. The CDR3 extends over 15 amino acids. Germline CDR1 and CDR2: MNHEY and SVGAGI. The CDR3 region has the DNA TGTGCCAGCAGTTACTCGCAAGCGGCAACCTACGAGCAGTACTTC. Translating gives CASSYSQAATYEQYF.

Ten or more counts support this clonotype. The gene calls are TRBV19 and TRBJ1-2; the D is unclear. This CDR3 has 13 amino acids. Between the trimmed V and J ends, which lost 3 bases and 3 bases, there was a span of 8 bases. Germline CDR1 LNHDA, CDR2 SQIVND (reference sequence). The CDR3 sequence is CASSIGEDYGYTF. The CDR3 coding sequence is TGTGCCAGTAGTATCGGTGAAGACTATGGCTACACCTTC.

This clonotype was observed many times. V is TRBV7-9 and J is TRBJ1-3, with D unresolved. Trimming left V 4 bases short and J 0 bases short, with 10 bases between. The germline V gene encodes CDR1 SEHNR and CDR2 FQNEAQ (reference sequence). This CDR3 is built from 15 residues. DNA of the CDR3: TGTGCCAGCAGCTCAGGTCGGTTCTCTGGAAACACCATATATTTT. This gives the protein CASSSGRFSGNTIYF.

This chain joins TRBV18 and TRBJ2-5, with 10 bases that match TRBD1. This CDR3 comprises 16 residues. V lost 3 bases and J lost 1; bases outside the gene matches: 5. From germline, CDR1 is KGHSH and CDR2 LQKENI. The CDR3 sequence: CASSPPRDRGQETQYF. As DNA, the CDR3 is TGTGCCAGCTCACCTCCCCGGGACAGGGGCCAAGAGACCCAGTACTTC.

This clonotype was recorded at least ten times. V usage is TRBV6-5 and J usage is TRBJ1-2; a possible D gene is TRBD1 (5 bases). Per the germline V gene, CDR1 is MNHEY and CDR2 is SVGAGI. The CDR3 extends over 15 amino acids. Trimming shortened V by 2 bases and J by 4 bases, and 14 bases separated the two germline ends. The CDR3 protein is CASSYTTALGYGYTF. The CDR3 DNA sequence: TGTGCCAGCAGTTACACGACAGCCCTTGGCTATGGCTACACCTTC.

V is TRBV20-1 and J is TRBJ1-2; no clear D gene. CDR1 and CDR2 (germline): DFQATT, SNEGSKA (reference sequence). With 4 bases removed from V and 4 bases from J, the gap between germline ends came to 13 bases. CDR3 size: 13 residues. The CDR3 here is CSAKGLFGYGYTF. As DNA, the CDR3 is TGCAGTGCTAAAGGCCTGTTCGGCTATGGCTACACCTTC.